This T cell receptor (beta chain) was sequenced for a study of T cell changes during pregnancy in multiple sclerosis. Germline V gives CDR1 LGHNA, CDR2 YNFKEQ. The length of the CDR3 is 16 residues. Trimming removed 0 bases from V and 3 bases from J; junction bases left unmatched: 2. Using immunoSEQ multiplex PCR, the repertoire was profiled, and TCRdb retains in-frame clones only, with some absent. The table lists approximately 80,000 clones, roughly 93% of them singletons. Sample: peripheral blood, taken in the second trimester of pregnancy. The chain has TRBV4-2 and TRBJ2-6; 7 bases map to TRBD1. The sequence was obtained from a female donor in good health, enrolled as a control in a pregnancy study. The CDR3 loop is CASSQEQGFGANVLTF. The DNA for the CDR3 is TGTGCCAGCAGCCAAGAACAGGGGTTTGGGGCCAACGTCCTGACTTTC.